This T cell receptor (beta chain) originates from a study of T cells in Graves' hyperthyroidism and ophthalmopathy. This CDR3 contains 14 residues. Germline V gene lookup returns CDR1 SGDLS and CDR2 YYNGEE. Trimming stripped 0 bases from V and 4 bases from J, with 10 bases between. The source material, RNA transcripts, was used to amplify TCR beta CDR3 regions. The HTBI primer set drove a first-round RT-PCR of the TCR CDR3. TCRdb passed the multiplex PCR reads through MiXCR, listing each CDR3 protein once. The table lists 550,000 to 700,000 distinct CDR3 sequences, roughly 15% of them singletons. The chain uses TRBV9 and TRBJ2-5, with no clear D. This receptor was obtained from a woman aged 35 to 49 with Graves' ophthalmopathy. The sequenced material came from blood. CDR3 nucleotides: TGTGCCAGCAGCGTAGGCCCAACTCTAGAGACCCAGTACTTC. Protein product: CASSVGPTLETQYF.